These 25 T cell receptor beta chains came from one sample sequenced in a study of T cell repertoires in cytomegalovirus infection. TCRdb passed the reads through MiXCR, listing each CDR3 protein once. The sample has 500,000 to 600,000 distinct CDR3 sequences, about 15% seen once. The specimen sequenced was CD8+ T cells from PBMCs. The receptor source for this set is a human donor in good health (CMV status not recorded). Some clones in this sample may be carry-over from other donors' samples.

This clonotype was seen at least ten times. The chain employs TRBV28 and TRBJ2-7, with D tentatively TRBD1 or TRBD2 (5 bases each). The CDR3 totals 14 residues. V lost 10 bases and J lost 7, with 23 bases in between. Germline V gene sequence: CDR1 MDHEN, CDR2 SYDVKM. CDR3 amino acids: CATDRYPRGEEQYF. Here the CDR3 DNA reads TGTGCCACCGATAGGTATCCAAGAGGGGAAGAGCAGTACTTC.

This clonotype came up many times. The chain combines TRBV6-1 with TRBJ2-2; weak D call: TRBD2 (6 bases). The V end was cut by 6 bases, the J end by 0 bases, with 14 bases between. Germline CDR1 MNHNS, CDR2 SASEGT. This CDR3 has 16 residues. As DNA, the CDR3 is TGTGCCAGCAGGGCCCTGGAGGGCGCGAACACCGGGGAGCTGTTTTTT. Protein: CASRALEGANTGELFF.

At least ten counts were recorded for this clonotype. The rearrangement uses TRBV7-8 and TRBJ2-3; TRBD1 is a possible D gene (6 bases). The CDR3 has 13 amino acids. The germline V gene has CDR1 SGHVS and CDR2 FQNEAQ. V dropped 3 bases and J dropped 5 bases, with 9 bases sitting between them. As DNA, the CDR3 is TGTGCCAGCAGCTTTCGAGGGGGAGATACGCAGTATTTT. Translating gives CASSFRGGDTQYF.

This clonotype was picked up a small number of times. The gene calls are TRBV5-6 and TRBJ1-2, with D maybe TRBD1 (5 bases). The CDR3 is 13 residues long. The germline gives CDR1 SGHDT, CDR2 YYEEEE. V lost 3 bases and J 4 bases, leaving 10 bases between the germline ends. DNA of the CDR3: TGTGCCAGCAGCTATGGGACTGCCTATGGCTACACCTTC. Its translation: CASSYGTAYGYTF.

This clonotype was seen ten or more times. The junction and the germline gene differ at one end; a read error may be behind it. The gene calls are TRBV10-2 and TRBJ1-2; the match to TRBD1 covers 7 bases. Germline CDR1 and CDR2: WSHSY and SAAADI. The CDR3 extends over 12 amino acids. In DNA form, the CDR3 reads TGCGCCAGCGGTGACAGGGCTATCGGCTACACCTTC. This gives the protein CASGDRAIGYTF.

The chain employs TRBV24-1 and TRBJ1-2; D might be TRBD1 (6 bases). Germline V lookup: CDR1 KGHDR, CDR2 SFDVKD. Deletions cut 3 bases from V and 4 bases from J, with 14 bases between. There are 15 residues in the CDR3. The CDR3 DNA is TGTGCCACCAGTGATCGTGGCGGACAGACCTATGGCTACACCTTC. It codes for CATSDRGGQTYGYTF.

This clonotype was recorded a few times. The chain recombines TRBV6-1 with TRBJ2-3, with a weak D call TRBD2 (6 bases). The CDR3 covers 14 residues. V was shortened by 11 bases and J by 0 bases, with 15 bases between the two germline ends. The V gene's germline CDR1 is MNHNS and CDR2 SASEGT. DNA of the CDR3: TGTGCCGAATCCCGGGAGACTAGCACAGATACGCAGTATTTT. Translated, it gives CAESRETSTDTQYF.

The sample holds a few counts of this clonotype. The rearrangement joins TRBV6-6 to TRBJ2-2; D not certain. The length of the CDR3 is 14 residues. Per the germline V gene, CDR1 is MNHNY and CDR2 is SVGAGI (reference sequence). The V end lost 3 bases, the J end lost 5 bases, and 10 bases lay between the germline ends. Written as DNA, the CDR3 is TGTGCCAGCAGTTATGAGAGGAAGACCGGGGAGCTGTTTTTT. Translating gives CASSYERKTGELFF.

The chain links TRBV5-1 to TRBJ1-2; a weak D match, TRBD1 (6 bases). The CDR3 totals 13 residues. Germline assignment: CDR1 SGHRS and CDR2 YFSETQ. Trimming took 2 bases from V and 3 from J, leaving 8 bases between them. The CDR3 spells CASSFNRDYGYTF. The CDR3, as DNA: TGCGCCAGCAGCTTCAACAGGGACTATGGCTACACCTTC.

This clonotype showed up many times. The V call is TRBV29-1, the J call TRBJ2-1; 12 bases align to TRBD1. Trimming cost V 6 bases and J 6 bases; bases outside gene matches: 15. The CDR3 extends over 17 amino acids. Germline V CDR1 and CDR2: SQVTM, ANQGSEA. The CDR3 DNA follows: TGCAGCGTAGCCGGGACAGGGGGCTCTTCCGTCCCCAATGAGCAGTTCTTC. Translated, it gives CSVAGTGGSSVPNEQFF.

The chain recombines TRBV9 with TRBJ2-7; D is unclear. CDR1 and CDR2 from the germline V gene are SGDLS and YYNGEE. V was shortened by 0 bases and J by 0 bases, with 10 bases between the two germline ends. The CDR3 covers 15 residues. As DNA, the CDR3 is TGTGCCAGCAGCGTAGATGGTGTCAACTCCTACGAGCAGTACTTC. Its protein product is CASSVDGVNSYEQYF.

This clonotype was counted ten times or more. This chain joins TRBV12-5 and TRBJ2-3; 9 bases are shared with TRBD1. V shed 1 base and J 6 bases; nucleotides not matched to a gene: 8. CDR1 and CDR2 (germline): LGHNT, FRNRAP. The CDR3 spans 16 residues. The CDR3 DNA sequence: TGTGCTAGTGGTTTGGCCCCCGGGACAGGGCGGGATACGCAGTATTTT. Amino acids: CASGLAPGTGRDTQYF.

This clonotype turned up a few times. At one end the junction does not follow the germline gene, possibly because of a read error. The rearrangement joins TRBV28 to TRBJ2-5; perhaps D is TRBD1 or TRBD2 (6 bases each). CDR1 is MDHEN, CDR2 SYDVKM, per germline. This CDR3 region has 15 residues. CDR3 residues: CATSSRGVPKETQYF. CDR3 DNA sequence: TGTGCCACCAGTTCAAGGGGGGTTCCCAAAGAGACCCAGTACTTC.

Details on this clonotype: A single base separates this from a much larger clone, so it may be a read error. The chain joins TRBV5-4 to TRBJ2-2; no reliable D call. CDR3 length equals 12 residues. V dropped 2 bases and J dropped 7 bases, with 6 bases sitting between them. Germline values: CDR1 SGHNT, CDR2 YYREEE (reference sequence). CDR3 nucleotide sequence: TGTGCCAGCAGCTTTGGAGTCGGGGAGCTGTTTTTT. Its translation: CASSFGVGELFF.

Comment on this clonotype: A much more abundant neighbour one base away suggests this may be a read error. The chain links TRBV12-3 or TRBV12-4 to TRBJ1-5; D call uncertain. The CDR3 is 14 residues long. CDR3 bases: TGTGTCAGCAGTTGGCCGGGTTACAATCAGCCCCAGCATTTT. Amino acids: CVSSWPGYNQPQHF.

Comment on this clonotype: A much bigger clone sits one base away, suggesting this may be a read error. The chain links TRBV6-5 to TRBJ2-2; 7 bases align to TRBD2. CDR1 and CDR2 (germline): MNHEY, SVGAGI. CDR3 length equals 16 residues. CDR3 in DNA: TGTGCCAGCAGTTATTTCGCGGGAGAGGGCACCGGGGAGCCGTTTTTT. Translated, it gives CASSYFAGEGTGEPFF.

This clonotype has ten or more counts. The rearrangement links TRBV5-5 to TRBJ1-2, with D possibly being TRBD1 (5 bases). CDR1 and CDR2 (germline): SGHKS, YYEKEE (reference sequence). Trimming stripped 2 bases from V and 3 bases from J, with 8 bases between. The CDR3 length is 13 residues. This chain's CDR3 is CASSFKGDYGYTF. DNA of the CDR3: TGTGCCAGCAGCTTCAAAGGGGACTATGGCTACACCTTC.

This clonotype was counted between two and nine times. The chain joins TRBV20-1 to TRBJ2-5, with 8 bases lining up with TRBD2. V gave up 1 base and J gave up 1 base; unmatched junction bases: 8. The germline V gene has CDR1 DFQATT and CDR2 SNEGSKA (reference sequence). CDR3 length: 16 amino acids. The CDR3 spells CSARASRGGPQETQYF. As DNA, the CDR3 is TGCAGTGCTAGAGCCTCGCGCGGGGGGCCCCAAGAGACCCAGTACTTC.

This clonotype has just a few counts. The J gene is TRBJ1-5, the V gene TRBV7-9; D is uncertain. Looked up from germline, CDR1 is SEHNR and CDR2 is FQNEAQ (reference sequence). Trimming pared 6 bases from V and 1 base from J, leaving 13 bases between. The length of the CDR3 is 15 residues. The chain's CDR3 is CASSSDMRSNQPQHF. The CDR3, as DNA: TGTGCCAGCAGTAGTGACATGCGAAGCAATCAGCCCCAGCATTTT. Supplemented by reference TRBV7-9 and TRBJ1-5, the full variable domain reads DTGVSQNPRHKITKRGQNVTFRCDPISEHNRLYWYRQTLGQGPEFLTYFQNEAQLEKSRLLSDRFSAERPKGSFSTLEIQRTEQGDSAMYLCASSSDMRSNQPQHFGDGTRLSIL.

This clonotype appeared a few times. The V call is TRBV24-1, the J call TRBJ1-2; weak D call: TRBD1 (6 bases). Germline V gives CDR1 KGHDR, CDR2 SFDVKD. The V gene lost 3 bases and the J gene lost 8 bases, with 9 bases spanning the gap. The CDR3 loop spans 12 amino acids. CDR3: CATSDGQRGYTF. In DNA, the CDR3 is TGTGCCACCAGTGATGGACAGAGAGGCTACACCTTC.

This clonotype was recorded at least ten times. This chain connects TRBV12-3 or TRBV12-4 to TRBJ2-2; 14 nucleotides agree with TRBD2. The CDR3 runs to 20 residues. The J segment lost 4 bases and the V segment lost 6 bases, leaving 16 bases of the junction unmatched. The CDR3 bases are TGTGCCAGCAGACGGTCCGGGACTAGCGGGAGAAGGGAATTCACCGGGGAGCTGTTTTTT. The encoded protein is CASRRSGTSGRREFTGELFF.

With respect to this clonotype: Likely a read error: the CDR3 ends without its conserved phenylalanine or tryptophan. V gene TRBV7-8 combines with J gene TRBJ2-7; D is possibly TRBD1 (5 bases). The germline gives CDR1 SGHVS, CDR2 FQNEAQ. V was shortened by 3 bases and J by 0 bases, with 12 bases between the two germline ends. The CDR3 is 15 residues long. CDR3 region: CASSFRTLSSYEQYL. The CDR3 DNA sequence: TGTGCCAGCAGCTTTCGGACATTGAGCTCCTACGAGCAGTACTTA.

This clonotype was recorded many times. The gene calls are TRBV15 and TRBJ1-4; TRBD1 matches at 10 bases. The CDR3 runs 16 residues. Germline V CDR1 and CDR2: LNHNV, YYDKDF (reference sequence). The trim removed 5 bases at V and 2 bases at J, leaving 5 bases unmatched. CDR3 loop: CATSVDRGLTNEKLFF. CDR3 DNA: TGTGCCACCAGCGTAGACAGGGGGCTGACTAATGAAAAACTGTTTTTT.

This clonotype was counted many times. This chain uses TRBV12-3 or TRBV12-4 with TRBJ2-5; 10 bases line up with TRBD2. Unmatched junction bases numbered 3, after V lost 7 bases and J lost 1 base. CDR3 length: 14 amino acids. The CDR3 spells CASTLAGVQETQYF. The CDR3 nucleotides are TGTGCCAGCACGCTAGCGGGAGTCCAAGAGACCCAGTACTTC.

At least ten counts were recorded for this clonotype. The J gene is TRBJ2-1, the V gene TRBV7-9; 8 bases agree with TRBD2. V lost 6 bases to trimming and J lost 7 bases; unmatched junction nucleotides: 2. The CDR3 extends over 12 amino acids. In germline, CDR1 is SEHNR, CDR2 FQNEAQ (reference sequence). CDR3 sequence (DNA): TGTGCCAGCAGGGGCGGGGGGAATGAGCAGTTCTTC. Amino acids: CASRGGGNEQFF.